The T cell receptor (beta chain) under discussion was sequenced for a study of shared clonotypes between healthy human individuals. Within Nashville, Tennessee resided all donors, each a Caucasian adult. CD4+ cell separation produced CD45RA+ naive and CD45RA-negative memory subsets. Points on this clone: Its antigen is not identified.

Study-level results: Among non-shared clonotypes, generation probabilities were lower than among those shared by all four donors.

An even split of each subset's genomic DNA across several immunoSEQ plates was performed. TCRdb's copy holds only in-frame clones and misses some; the assay was immunoSEQ multiplex PCR. The sample has millions of clones; over 85% are singletons. The CDR3 length is 16 residues. CDR1 is SGHDT and CDR2 is YYEEEE in the germline V gene. V lost 4 bases and J lost 0; bases outside the gene matches: 5. The rearrangement links TRBV5-6 to TRBJ1-5, with 9 nucleotides matching TRBD1. The TCR originated in a man aged 18 to 35 in good health. The material sequenced was naive CD4+ T cells sorted from blood. This sample's subset: CD45RA+ positively selected. CDR3 nucleotides: TGTGCCAGCAGCGAAGGGACAGGGCATAGCAATCAGCCCCAGCATTTT. It codes for CASSEGTGHSNQPQHF.